This TCR beta chain comes out of a study of neurological immune-mediated disorders. Per germline, CDR1 LGHDT and CDR2 YNNKEL (reference sequence). This CDR3 spans 14 amino acids. V dropped 4 bases and J dropped 4; count of bases not matched to a gene: 4. TCRdb called the 5' RACE reads again in MiXCR, with one record for every CDR3 protein. The sample yields 55,000 to 70,000 distinct CDR3 sequences, less than 4% seen once. Ten or more counts support this clonotype. This rearrangement joins TRBV3-1 to TRBJ2-5; 9 bases line up with TRBD2. The TCR comes from a man aged 25-45 years with multiple sclerosis. Source material: PBMCs. CDR3 residues: CASSPQAGGETQYF. CDR3 nucleotides: TGTGCCAGCAGCCCACAAGCGGGGGGAGAGACCCAGTACTTC.